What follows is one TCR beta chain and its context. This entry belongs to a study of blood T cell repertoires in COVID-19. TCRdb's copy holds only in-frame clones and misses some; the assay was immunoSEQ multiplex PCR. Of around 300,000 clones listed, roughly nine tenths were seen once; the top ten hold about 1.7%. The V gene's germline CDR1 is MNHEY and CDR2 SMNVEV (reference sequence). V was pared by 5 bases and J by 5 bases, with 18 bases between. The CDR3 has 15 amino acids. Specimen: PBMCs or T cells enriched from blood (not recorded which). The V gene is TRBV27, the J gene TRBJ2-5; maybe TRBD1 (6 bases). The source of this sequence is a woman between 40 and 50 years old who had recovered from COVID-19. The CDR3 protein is CASSLNGQTVETQYF. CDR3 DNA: TGTGCCAGCAGTCTCAACGGACAGACGGTCGAGACCCAGTACTTC.